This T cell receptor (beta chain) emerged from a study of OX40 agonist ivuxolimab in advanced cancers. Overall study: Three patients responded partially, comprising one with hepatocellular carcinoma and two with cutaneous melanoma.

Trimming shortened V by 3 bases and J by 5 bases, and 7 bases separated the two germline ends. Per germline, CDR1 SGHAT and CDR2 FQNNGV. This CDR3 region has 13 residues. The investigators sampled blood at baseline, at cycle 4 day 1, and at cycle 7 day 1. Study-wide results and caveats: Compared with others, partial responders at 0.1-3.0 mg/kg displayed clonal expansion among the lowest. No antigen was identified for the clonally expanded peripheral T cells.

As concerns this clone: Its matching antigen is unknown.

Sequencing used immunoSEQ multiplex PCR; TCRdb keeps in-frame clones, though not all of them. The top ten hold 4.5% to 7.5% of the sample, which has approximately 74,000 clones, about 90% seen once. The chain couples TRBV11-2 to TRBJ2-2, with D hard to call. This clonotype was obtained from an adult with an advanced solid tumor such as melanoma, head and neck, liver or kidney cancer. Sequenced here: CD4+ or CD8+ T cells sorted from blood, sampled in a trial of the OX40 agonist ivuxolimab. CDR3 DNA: TGTGCCAGCAGCTTTGGCCTTACCGGGGAGCTGTTTTTT. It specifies CASSFGLTGELFF. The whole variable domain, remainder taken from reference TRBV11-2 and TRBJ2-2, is EAGVAQSPRYKIIEKRQSVAFWCNPISGHATLYWYQQILGQGPKLLIQFQNNGVVDDSQLPKDRFSAERLKGVDSTLKIQPAKLEDSAVYLCASSFGLTGELFFGEGSRLTVL.